A single sample is the source of the 29 T cell receptor beta chains below, sequenced in a study of T cell responses to AZD1222 COVID-19 vaccine. Measured with immunoSEQ multiplex PCR; TCRdb has only the in-frame clones, and not every one. The table shows some 150,000 clones, with approximately 90% occurring only once. The input for sequencing was peripheral blood, taken on day 0 of AZD1222 vaccination. These TCRs come from an adult in good health.

The rearrangement uses TRBV27 and TRBJ1-1; 10 nucleotides line up with TRBD1. Trimming at V came to 5 bases and at J to 7 bases, leaving 13 bases not matched to a gene. The V gene's germline CDR1 is MNHEY and CDR2 SMNVEV (reference sequence). CDR3 length: 16 residues. The CDR3 DNA reads TGTGCCAGCAGTCCTTTATGGGGGACAGGGGAATATGAAGCTTTCTTT. It specifies CASSPLWGTGEYEAFF.

This chain's CDR3 is CASSSTGTAIYF. The CDR3 DNA sequence: TGTGCCAGCAGCTCAACAGGGACCGCCATATATTTT. The V call is TRBV7-9, the J call TRBJ1-3, with D possibly TRBD1 on 6 matching bases. The CDR3 has 12 residues. V was clipped by 4 bases and J by 11 bases, with 12 bases between them. CDR1 is SEHNR and CDR2 is FQNEAQ in the germline V gene (reference sequence).

This rearrangement joins TRBV19 to TRBJ1-2; D is uncertain. The CDR3 is 15 residues long. Germline V CDR1 and CDR2: LNHDA, SQIVND (reference sequence). Trimming removed 4 bases at V and 4 bases at J, with 16 bases between. The CDR3 sequence is CASSTPGRGLYGYTF. CDR3 nucleotide sequence: TGTGCCAGTAGTACCCCCGGACGAGGACTCTATGGCTACACCTTC.

The gene calls are TRBV7-3 and TRBJ2-1; D is unresolved. V gave up 3 bases and J gave up 11 bases, with 14 bases separating them. The CDR3 has 13 amino acids. CDR1 and CDR2 (germline): SGHTA, FQGTGA. The CDR3 bases are TGTGCCAGCAGCTTGAACTTGAACGGAAAGCAGTTCTTC. Translated: CASSLNLNGKQFF.

The V gene is TRBV24-1, the J gene TRBJ1-2; the D gene is possibly TRBD1 (5 bases). CDR3 length: 14 amino acids. Germline CDR1 KGHDR, CDR2 SFDVKD. The V end was cut by 3 bases, the J end by 0 bases, with 7 bases between. This CDR3 reads CATSDRGPNYGYTF. The CDR3 DNA reads as TGTGCCACCAGTGATCGGGGACCTAACTATGGCTACACCTTC.

Only a few counts were recorded for this clone. The V and J genes are TRBV12-3 or TRBV12-4 and TRBJ1-1; D possibly corresponds to TRBD1 (6 bases). The V end lost 5 bases, the J end lost 11 bases, and 15 bases lay between the germline ends. This CDR3 has 12 amino acids. CDR3 loop: CASSPPGVDAFF. DNA for the CDR3: TGTGCCAGCAGTCCTCCAGGGGTTGATGCTTTCTTT.

The chain joins TRBV25-1 to TRBJ1-5; 9 bases fit TRBD1. The CDR3 consists of 18 residues. Germline lookup yields CDR1 MGHDK and CDR2 SYGVNS. After removal of 1 base from V and 6 bases from J, the junction contained 13 bases not matched to a gene. CDR3 residues: CASSEWDPGTGCGQPQHF. The CDR3 DNA reads TGTGCCAGCAGTGAATGGGACCCCGGGACAGGGTGTGGTCAGCCCCAGCATTTT.

J is TRBJ1-2 and V is TRBV24-1; TRBD1 matches 7 bases. Germline CDR1 reads KGHDR; CDR2 reads SFDVKD. The length of the CDR3 is 15 residues. The V gene end was trimmed by 0 bases and the J gene end by 7 bases; junction bases not matched to a gene: 7. The CDR3 nucleotides read TGTGCCACCAGTGATTTGTCAGGGGGACAGCTTGGCTACACCTTC. This sequence encodes CATSDLSGGQLGYTF.

The J gene is TRBJ2-1, the V gene TRBV6-1; no reliable D call. This CDR3 has 12 amino acids. Trimming removed 2 bases at V and 12 bases at J, with 11 bases between. Per germline, CDR1 MNHNS and CDR2 SASEGT. The CDR3 DNA reads TGTGCCAGCAGTGAACCCACAAGAGGGCAGTTCTTC. Amino acids: CASSEPTRGQFF.

The rearrangement links TRBV28 to TRBJ2-1; D not resolved. CDR1 is MDHEN and CDR2 is SYDVKM in the germline V gene. This CDR3 contains 11 residues. The V end was cut by 6 bases, the J end by 9 bases, with 9 bases between. The CDR3 loop is CASSLLVEQFF. The CDR3, as DNA: TGTGCCAGCAGCCTCTTGGTTGAGCAGTTCTTC.

The V and J genes are TRBV5-5 and TRBJ2-2; either TRBD1 or TRBD2 may fit D (6 bases each). Trimming took 1 base from V and 4 from J, leaving 11 bases between them. The CDR3 has 15 amino acids. Germline CDR1 and CDR2: SGHKS and YYEKEE (reference sequence). Here the CDR3 DNA reads TGTGCCAGCAGCTTGTCCGGGGGCCGCACCGGGGAGCTGTTTTTT. Its protein is CASSLSGGRTGELFF.

The rearrangement joins TRBV11-3 to TRBJ2-5, with a possible D match to TRBD2 (6 bases). The germline V gene encodes CDR1 SGHNT and CDR2 YENEEA. The CDR3 is 16 residues long. V dropped 3 bases and J dropped 5 bases, with 19 bases sitting between them. DNA for the CDR3: TGTGCCAGCAGCTTCGGTACGCGGGGCGCGGAGGAGACCCAGTACTTC. It codes for CASSFGTRGAEETQYF.

The chain recombines TRBV7-9 with TRBJ2-1; tentatively, D is TRBD2 (6 bases). V lost 6 bases to trimming and J lost 4 bases, with 16 bases between them. The CDR3 is 15 amino acids. Looked up from germline, CDR1 is SEHNR and CDR2 is FQNEAQ (reference sequence). The CDR3 nucleotides read TGTGCCAGCAGTTTTGGAGGGCCCCTTTACAATGAGCAGTTCTTC. Translating it yields CASSFGGPLYNEQFF.

This clone was picked up a small number of times. The rearrangement joins TRBV4-3 to TRBJ1-4; tentatively, D is TRBD1 (6 bases). The V gene lost 6 bases and the J gene lost 6 bases, with 17 bases spanning the gap. CDR3 size: 15 residues. Germline V CDR1 and CDR2: LGHNA, YSLEER. The CDR3 reads CASSLGAGGDEKLFF. CDR3 DNA sequence: TGCGCCAGCAGTCTGGGGGCGGGGGGAGATGAAAAACTGTTTTTT.

The rearrangement uses TRBV2 and TRBJ1-4, with D perhaps matching TRBD1 (5 bases). This CDR3 is 14 amino acids long. CDR1 and CDR2 from the germline V gene are SNHLY and FYNNEI. V was trimmed by 10 bases and J by 8 bases, leaving 20 bases between them. The CDR3 loop reads CATSQAGRGEKLFF. CDR3 sequence (DNA): TGTGCCACCTCCCAGGCAGGGAGAGGAGAAAAACTGTTTTTT.

This rearrangement joins TRBV24-1 to TRBJ2-1, with D tentatively TRBD2 (6 bases). The V gene's germline CDR1 is KGHDR and CDR2 SFDVKD. Deletions cut 5 bases from V and 7 bases from J, with 14 bases between. This CDR3 comprises 14 residues. CDR3 DNA: TGTGCCACCAGTGGGGACTTGGGGGGTAATGAGCAGTTCTTC. It is translated as CATSGDLGGNEQFF.

This clone was seen once. The chain recombines TRBV7-9 with TRBJ2-5, with 8 nucleotides matching TRBD1. Trimming at V came to 3 bases and at J to 5 bases, leaving 14 bases not matched to a gene. The CDR3 runs 17 residues. Per germline, CDR1 SEHNR and CDR2 FQNEAQ (reference sequence). Written as DNA, the CDR3 is TGTGCCAGCAGCTTTTTTGTTGGACAGGGTCTTGGTGAGACCCAGTACTTC. The encoded protein is CASSFFVGQGLGETQYF.

J is TRBJ2-7 and V is TRBV7-2, with 10 nucleotides matching TRBD2. This CDR3 comprises 14 residues. The V segment lost 4 bases and the J segment 6 bases; nucleotides outside the gene matches: 6. Germline-derived CDR1 and CDR2 are SGHTA and FQGNSA. The CDR3 loop is CASSSITSGTEQYF. The CDR3 DNA sequence: TGTGCCAGCAGCTCGATCACTAGCGGGACCGAGCAGTACTTC.

This rearrangement joins TRBV28 to TRBJ2-1; D unresolved. CDR1 is MDHEN, CDR2 SYDVKM, per germline. Trimming cost V 1 base and J 7 bases, with 5 bases left between them. This CDR3 has 12 amino acids. The CDR3 spells CASSLYGNEQFF. The DNA of the CDR3 is TGTGCCAGCAGTTTATACGGGAATGAGCAGTTCTTC. Using reference TRBV28 and TRBJ2-1 for the parts outside the CDR3, the full variable domain is DVKVTQSSRYLVKRTGEKVFLECVQDMDHENMFWYRQDPGLGLRLIYFSYDVKMKEKGDIPEGYSVSREKKERFSLILESASTNQTSMYLCASSLYGNEQFFGPGTRLTVL.

Turning to this clone: The identical CDR3 is also encoded by other nucleotide sequences in the sample. The chain has TRBV28 and TRBJ2-5; 7 nucleotides match TRBD2. V lost 6 bases, J lost 5 bases, and 6 bases stayed unmatched. The CDR3 has 13 residues. Germline V gene sequence: CDR1 MDHEN, CDR2 SYDVKM. The chain's CDR3 is CASSLAGRETQYF. CDR3 DNA sequence: TGTGCCAGCAGCTTAGCGGGCCGGGAGACCCAGTACTTC. The complete variable domain, with remaining parts taken from reference TRBV28 and TRBJ2-5, reads DVKVTQSSRYLVKRTGEKVFLECVQDMDHENMFWYRQDPGLGLRLIYFSYDVKMKEKGDIPEGYSVSREKKERFSLILESASTNQTSMYLCASSLAGRETQYFGPGTRLLVL.

CDR3: CASSLSDNEKLFF. The CDR3 region has the DNA TGTGCCAGCAGTTTATCGGATAATGAAAAACTGTTTTTT. This sequence joins TRBV28 and TRBJ1-4; D ambiguous. Deletions cut 1 base from V and 4 bases from J, with 4 bases between. The germline CDR1 and CDR2 sequences are MDHEN and SYDVKM. The CDR3 loop spans 13 amino acids.

The chain carries TRBV7-2 and TRBJ1-3; D is possibly TRBD1 (5 bases). The CDR3 is 15 amino acids. The V gene's germline CDR1 is SGHTA and CDR2 FQGNSA. Trimming left V 2 bases short and J 1 base short, with 9 bases between. Here the CDR3 reads CASSLTGRSGNTIYF. DNA for the CDR3: TGTGCCAGCAGCTTAACAGGAAGATCTGGAAACACCATATATTTT. The entire variable domain, with the rest obtained from reference TRBV7-2 and TRBJ1-3, is as follows: GAGVSQSPSNKVTEKGKDVELRCDPISGHTALYWYRQSLGQGLEFLIYFQGNSAPDKSGLPSDRFSAERTGGSVSTLTIQRTQQEDSAVYLCASSLTGRSGNTIYFGEGSWLTVV.

This clone has a single count. V usage is TRBV2 and J usage is TRBJ1-6, with D possibly being TRBD1 (5 bases). CDR3 length: 19 residues. The germline V gene encodes CDR1 SNHLY and CDR2 FYNNEI. V was clipped by 7 bases and J by 0 bases, with 22 bases between them. The CDR3, as DNA: TGTGCCAGCACCAACAGGCCTGCGGCCCGGAGCTCCTATAATTCACCCCTCCACTTT. This translates into CASTNRPAARSSYNSPLHF.

This sequence joins TRBV6-1 and TRBJ1-1; D might be TRBD1 (5 bases). The CDR3 is 13 residues long. Germline CDR1 reads MNHNS; CDR2 reads SASEGT. The ends were cut back, 1 base at V and 3 bases at J, with 6 bases in the middle. In DNA, the CDR3 is TGTGCCAGCAGTGAAGAGGGGTACACTGAAGCTTTCTTT. It is translated as CASSEEGYTEAFF.

The genes are TRBV19 and TRBJ2-7; 8 nucleotides match TRBD1. J was trimmed by 3 bases and V by 6 bases; bases with no gene match: 10. From germline, CDR1 is LNHDA and CDR2 SQIVND (reference sequence). CDR3 length equals 15 residues. The CDR3 region has the DNA TGTGCCAGTAGAGGATTAACAGGGGGGAACTACGAGCAGTACTTC. Amino acids: CASRGLTGGNYEQYF.

This rearrangement joins TRBV10-3 to TRBJ1-2, with a weak D call TRBD1 (6 bases). The germline V and J ends were trimmed by 3 bases and 5 bases, with 7 bases remaining between them. CDR1 ENHRY and CDR2 SYGVKD come from the germline V gene. There are 12 residues in the CDR3. CDR3 coding DNA: TGTGCCATCAGTGAACAGGGTTATGGCTACACCTTC. It codes for CAISEQGYGYTF.

The chain combines TRBV7-2 with TRBJ1-2; no clear D gene. Trimming removed 1 base from V and 11 bases from J, with 20 bases in between. This CDR3 contains 15 residues. Germline assignment: CDR1 SGHTA and CDR2 FQGNSA. The CDR3 region is CASSLVVSTVLKYTF. The CDR3 nucleotides read TGTGCCAGCAGCTTAGTGGTCAGTACCGTTTTGAAGTACACCTTC.

This clone was seen only once. This rearrangement joins TRBV2 to TRBJ2-1; the D gene is possibly TRBD1 (6 bases). Germline CDR1 and CDR2: SNHLY and FYNNEI. V gave up 6 bases and J gave up 6 bases, with 12 bases separating them. The CDR3 is 13 residues long. The CDR3 protein is CASSLRGSNEQFF. CDR3 DNA: TGTGCCAGCAGCCTCAGGGGTAGCAATGAGCAGTTCTTC. The full variable domain, with the rest looked up from reference TRBV2 and TRBJ2-1, is EPEVTQTPSHQVTQMGQEVILRCVPISNHLYFYWYRQILGQKVEFLVSFYNNEISEKSEIFDDQFSVERPDGSNFTLKIRSTKLEDSAMYFCASSLRGSNEQFFGPGTRLTVL.

The V call is TRBV27, the J call TRBJ2-2, with TRBD1 identical over 8 bases. This CDR3 is built from 17 residues. Losses at the gene ends were 4 bases for V and 5 bases for J; bases not matched to a gene: 12. Germline V gene data show CDR1 as MNHEY and CDR2 as SMNVEV (reference sequence). CDR3: CASSYSFWTGWTGELFF. In DNA, the CDR3 is TGTGCCAGCAGTTACTCCTTTTGGACAGGGTGGACCGGGGAGCTGTTTTTT.